The 16 T cell receptor beta chains reported below all come from one sample, sequenced in a study of T cell changes during pregnancy in multiple sclerosis (dated by TCRdb to between 2018 and 2021). Library creation used the immunoSEQ multiplex PCR assay. Not all clones reach the TCRdb copy of this immuneACCESS table, which keeps in-frame sequences only. Checked studies attribute under half of the gap to unresolved V genes and leave the rest unexplained. The sample contains 45,000 to 60,000 clones, about nine tenths of them found a single time. The ten most abundant clones make up more than 0.9% of the sample. The material was peripheral blood, obtained after pregnancy. These TCRs come from a female donor in good health, enrolled as a control in a pregnancy study.

This chain joins TRBV4-1 and TRBJ2-1; 9 bases match TRBD1. In germline, CDR1 is MGHRA, CDR2 YSYEKL. V gave up 1 base and J gave up 7 bases; unmatched junction bases: 8. The CDR3 contains 16 residues. The CDR3 here is CASSQGIGQGKNEQFF. The CDR3 DNA is TGCGCCAGCAGCCAAGGTATCGGACAGGGGAAAAATGAGCAGTTCTTC.

This clone was detected only once. This chain connects TRBV7-2 to TRBJ2-5, with D possibly matching TRBD1 (6 bases). CDR1 SGHTA and CDR2 FQGNSA come from the germline V gene. V shed 0 bases and J shed 5 bases, with 10 bases lying between them. This CDR3 is 14 amino acids long. CDR3 in DNA: TGTGCCAGCAGCTTAGCGGGCCAGGGGGAGACCCAGTACTTC. It codes for CASSLAGQGETQYF.

The chain joins TRBV4-1 to TRBJ2-3, with TRBD2 matching over 10 bases. The CDR3 length is 19 residues. Per germline, CDR1 MGHRA and CDR2 YSYEKL. Trimming took 0 bases from V and 4 from J; bases not matched to a gene: 13. The CDR3 bases are TGCGCCAGCAGCCAAGAGAAGGGTAGCGGGGGGCGGAGGGCAGATACGCAGTATTTT. Translation: CASSQEKGSGGRRADTQYF.

V gene TRBV30 combines with J gene TRBJ1-2; weak D call: TRBD1 (6 bases). Germline V gene lookup returns CDR1 GTSNPN and CDR2 SVGIG (reference sequence). There are 13 residues in the CDR3. V lost 4 bases and J 7 bases, leaving 16 bases between the germline ends. The DNA of the CDR3 is TGTGCCTGGAACAGGGTACAGGGCTTTGGCTACACCTTC. Its translation: CAWNRVQGFGYTF.

V usage is TRBV29-1 and J usage is TRBJ2-1; 13 bases match TRBD2. Germline V CDR1 and CDR2: SQVTM, ANQGSEA. The V gene end was trimmed by 7 bases and the J gene end by 0 bases; junction bases not matched to a gene: 9. The CDR3 extends over 17 amino acids. The CDR3 DNA reads TGCAGCGCCGACGGACTAGCGGGGGCAACCTCCTACAATGAGCAGTTCTTC. Amino acids: CSADGLAGATSYNEQFF.

V usage is TRBV7-8 and J usage is TRBJ1-3; D uncertain. V lost 4 bases, J lost 0 bases, and 16 bases lay in between. The CDR3 length is 17 residues. Looked up from germline, CDR1 is SGHVS and CDR2 is FQNEAQ. The CDR3 region is CASSSLTPDNSGNTIYF. DNA of the CDR3: TGTGCCAGCAGCTCCCTAACACCCGACAACTCTGGAAACACCATATATTTT.

The chain is built from TRBV4-1 and TRBJ1-5; the match to TRBD1 covers 10 bases. Germline lookup yields CDR1 MGHRA and CDR2 YSYEKL. The CDR3 covers 16 residues. The V segment lost 3 bases and the J segment 3 bases; nucleotides outside the gene matches: 5. CDR3 region: CASSQTGGGNNQPQHF. CDR3 sequence (DNA): TGCGCCAGCAGCCAGACAGGGGGCGGAAACAATCAGCCCCAGCATTTT.

This chain uses TRBV7-9 with TRBJ2-7, with TRBD1 as a possible D gene (6 bases). Per the germline V gene, CDR1 is SEHNR and CDR2 is FQNEAQ (reference sequence). The CDR3 is made up of 14 amino acids. Deletions cut 1 base from V and 5 bases from J, with 12 bases between. CDR3 DNA sequence: TGTGCCAGCAGCTTAGTGACAGGAACGGACGAGCAGTACTTC. As protein: CASSLVTGTDEQYF.

The chain couples TRBV7-8 to TRBJ1-3; 8 bases are a match to TRBD1. Germline trimming cut 3 bases from V and 4 bases from J; bases unmatched to any gene: 2. CDR3 size: 14 residues. CDR1 is SGHVS and CDR2 is FQNEAQ in the germline V gene. As DNA, the CDR3 is TGTGCCAGCAGCTTCGGACAGGGAGGAAACACCATATATTTT. Its protein is CASSFGQGGNTIYF.

The genes are TRBV4-3 and TRBJ1-2, with 7 bases matching TRBD1. CDR1 is LGHNA, CDR2 YSLEER, per germline. CDR3 length: 15 residues. The V gene end was trimmed by 4 bases and the J gene end by 0 bases; junction bases not matched to a gene: 5. In DNA form, the CDR3 reads TGCGCCAGCAGCCTCACCGGGACAGCTAACTATGGCTACACCTTC. It encodes CASSLTGTANYGYTF.

This chain links TRBV28 with TRBJ1-4, with TRBD1 identical over 9 bases. With 4 bases clipped from V and 13 bases from J, the junction kept 13 bases outside the gene matches. The CDR3 is made up of 15 amino acids. Per germline, CDR1 MDHEN and CDR2 SYDVKM. The CDR3 region has the DNA TGTGCCAGCAGTTCCCCCGGGACAGGGTCTTACATACTGTTTTTT. As protein: CASSSPGTGSYILFF.

The chain employs TRBV23-1 and TRBJ2-5; TRBD2 aligns across 8 bases. TRBV23-1 is identified as an open reading frame with a role that is uncertain. The CDR3 runs to 16 residues. The V and J ends lost 1 base and 1 base, in that order; junction bases with no gene match: 5. This chain's CDR3 is CASSQWAGGTQETQYF. CDR3 DNA: TGCGCCAGCAGTCAATGGGCGGGGGGCACCCAAGAGACCCAGTACTTC.

This clone came up a few times. CDR3 DNA sequence: TGTGCCAGCTCACCGTCAAGCGGCAATCAGCCCCAGCATTTT. It yields the protein CASSPSSGNQPQHF. V and J are TRBV18 and TRBJ1-5; D call uncertain. CDR1 is KGHSH, CDR2 LQKENI, per germline. V lost 3 bases and J lost 2, with 8 bases in between. CDR3 length equals 14 residues.

The chain couples TRBV9 to TRBJ2-1, with D tentatively TRBD1 (6 bases). Trimming removed 0 bases at V and 6 bases at J, with 10 bases between. Per germline, CDR1 SGDLS and CDR2 YYNGEE. The CDR3 length is 14 residues. Here the CDR3 reads CASSVVIGGNEQFF. The CDR3 nucleotides are TGTGCCAGCAGCGTAGTAATAGGGGGCAATGAGCAGTTCTTC.

This clone has a single count. The chain has TRBV14 and TRBJ2-3, with 13 positions matching TRBD2. The germline V gene has CDR1 SGHDN and CDR2 FVKESK. The CDR3 runs 19 residues. The J segment lost 6 bases and the V segment lost 4 bases, leaving 16 bases of the junction unmatched. The CDR3 DNA is TGTGCCAGCAGCCGCCGGACTAGCGGGGGCTCGACCGCCGGGGATACGCAGTATTTT. As protein: CASSRRTSGGSTAGDTQYF.

The chain joins TRBV15 to TRBJ2-7; 7 nucleotides agree with TRBD2. The germline CDR1 and CDR2 sequences are LNHNV and YYDKDF (reference sequence). V lost 5 bases and J lost 4; bases outside the gene matches: 14. CDR3 length: 16 residues. This chain's CDR3 is CATSPLASGRWYEQYF. CDR3 sequence (DNA): TGTGCCACCAGCCCCCTCGCTAGCGGCAGATGGTACGAGCAGTACTTC.